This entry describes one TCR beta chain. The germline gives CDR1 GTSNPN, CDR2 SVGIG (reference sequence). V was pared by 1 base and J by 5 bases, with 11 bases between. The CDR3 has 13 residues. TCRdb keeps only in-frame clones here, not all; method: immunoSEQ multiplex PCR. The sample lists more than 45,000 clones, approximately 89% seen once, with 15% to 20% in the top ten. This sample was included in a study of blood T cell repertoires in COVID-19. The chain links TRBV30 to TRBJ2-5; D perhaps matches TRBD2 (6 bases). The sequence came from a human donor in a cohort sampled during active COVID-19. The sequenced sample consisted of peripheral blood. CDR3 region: CAWSGGAWETQYF. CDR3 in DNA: TGTGCCTGGAGTGGCGGGGCGTGGGAGACCCAGTACTTC.